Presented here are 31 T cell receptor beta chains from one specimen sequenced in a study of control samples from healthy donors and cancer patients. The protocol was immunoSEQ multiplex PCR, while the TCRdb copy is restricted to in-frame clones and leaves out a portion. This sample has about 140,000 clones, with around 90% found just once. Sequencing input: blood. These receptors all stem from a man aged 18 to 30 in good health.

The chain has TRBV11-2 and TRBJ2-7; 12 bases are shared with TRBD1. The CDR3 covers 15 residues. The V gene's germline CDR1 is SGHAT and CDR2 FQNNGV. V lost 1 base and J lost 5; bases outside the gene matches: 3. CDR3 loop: CASSLVGTGGHEQYF. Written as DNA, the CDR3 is TGTGCCAGCAGCTTAGTGGGGACAGGGGGCCACGAGCAGTACTTC.

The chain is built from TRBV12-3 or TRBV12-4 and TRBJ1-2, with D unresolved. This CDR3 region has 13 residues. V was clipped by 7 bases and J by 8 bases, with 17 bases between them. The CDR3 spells CASTLRVTGGYTF. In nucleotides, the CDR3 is TGTGCCAGCACTCTGCGGGTGACTGGGGGCTACACCTTC.

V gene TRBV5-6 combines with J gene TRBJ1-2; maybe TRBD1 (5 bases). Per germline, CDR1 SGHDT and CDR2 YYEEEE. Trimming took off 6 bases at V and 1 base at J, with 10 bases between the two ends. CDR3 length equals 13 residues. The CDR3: CASNRGDNYGYTF. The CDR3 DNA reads TGTGCCAGCAATCGGGGCGATAACTATGGCTACACCTTC.

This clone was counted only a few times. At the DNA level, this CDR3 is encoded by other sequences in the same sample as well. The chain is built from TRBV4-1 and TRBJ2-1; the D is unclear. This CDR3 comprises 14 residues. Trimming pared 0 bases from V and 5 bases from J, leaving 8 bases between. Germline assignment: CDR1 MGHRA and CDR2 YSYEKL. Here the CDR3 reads CASSQDPLNNEQFF. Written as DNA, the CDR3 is TGCGCCAGCAGCCAAGATCCCCTCAACAATGAGCAGTTCTTC.

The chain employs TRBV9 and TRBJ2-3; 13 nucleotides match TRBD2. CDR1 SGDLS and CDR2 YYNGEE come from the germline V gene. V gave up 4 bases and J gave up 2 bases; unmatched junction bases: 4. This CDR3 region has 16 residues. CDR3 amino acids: CASSQGLAGATDTQYF. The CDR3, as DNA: TGTGCCAGCAGCCAAGGACTAGCGGGGGCCACAGATACGCAGTATTTT.

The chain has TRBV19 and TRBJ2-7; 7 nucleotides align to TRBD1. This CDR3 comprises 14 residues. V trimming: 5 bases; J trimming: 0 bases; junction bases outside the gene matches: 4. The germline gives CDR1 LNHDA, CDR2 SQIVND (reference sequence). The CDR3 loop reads CASSGQESSYEQYF. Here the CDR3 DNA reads TGTGCCAGTAGTGGACAGGAGAGCTCCTACGAGCAGTACTTC.

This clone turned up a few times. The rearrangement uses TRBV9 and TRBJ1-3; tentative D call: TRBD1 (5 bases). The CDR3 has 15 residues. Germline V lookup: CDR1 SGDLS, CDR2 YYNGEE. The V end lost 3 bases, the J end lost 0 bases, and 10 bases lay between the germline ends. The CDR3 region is CASSAGGISGNTIYF. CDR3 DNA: TGTGCCAGCAGCGCCGGGGGTATCTCTGGAAACACCATATATTTT.

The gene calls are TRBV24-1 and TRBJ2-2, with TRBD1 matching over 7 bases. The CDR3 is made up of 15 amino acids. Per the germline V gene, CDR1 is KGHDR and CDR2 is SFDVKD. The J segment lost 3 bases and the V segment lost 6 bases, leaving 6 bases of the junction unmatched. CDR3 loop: CATSKTGWDTGELFF. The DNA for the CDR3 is TGTGCCACCAGTAAGACAGGGTGGGACACCGGGGAGCTGTTTTTT.

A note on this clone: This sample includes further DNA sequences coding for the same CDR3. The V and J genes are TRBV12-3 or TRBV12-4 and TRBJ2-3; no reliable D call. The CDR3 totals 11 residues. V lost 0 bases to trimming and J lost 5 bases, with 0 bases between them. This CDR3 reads CASSLADTQYF. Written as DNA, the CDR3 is TGTGCCAGCAGTTTAGCAGATACGCAGTATTTT.

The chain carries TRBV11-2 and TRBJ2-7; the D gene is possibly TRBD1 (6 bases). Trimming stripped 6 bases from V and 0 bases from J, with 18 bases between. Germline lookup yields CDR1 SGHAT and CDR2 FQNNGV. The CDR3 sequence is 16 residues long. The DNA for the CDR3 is TGTGCCAGCAGACAGGGTAGGGACACCACCTCCTACGAGCAGTACTTC. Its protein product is CASRQGRDTTSYEQYF.

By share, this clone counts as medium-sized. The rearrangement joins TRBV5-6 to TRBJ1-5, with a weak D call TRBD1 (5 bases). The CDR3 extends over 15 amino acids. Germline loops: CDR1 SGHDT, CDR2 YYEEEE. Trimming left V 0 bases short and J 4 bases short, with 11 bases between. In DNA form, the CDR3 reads TGTGCCAGCAGCTTGGCCCGGGACCGGAATCAGCCCCAGCATTTT. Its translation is CASSLARDRNQPQHF.

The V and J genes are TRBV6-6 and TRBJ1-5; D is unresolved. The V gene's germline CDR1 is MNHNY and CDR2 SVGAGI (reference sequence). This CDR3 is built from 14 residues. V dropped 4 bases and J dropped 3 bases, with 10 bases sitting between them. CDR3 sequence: CASSSDGANQPQHF. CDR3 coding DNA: TGTGCCAGCAGTTCCGACGGAGCCAATCAGCCCCAGCATTTT.

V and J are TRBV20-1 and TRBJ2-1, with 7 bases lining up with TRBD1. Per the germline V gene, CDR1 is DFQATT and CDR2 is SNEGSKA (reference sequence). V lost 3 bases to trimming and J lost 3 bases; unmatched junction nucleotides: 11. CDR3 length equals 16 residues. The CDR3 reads CSASGVLQGLYNEQFF. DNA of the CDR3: TGCAGTGCTAGTGGAGTGCTACAGGGGCTCTACAATGAGCAGTTCTTC.

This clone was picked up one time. The CDR3 nucleotides read TGCGCCACCAGGACAGGGTGGGGAAACACCATATATTTT. Protein product: CATRTGWGNTIYF. V usage is TRBV10-1 and J usage is TRBJ1-3, with TRBD1 matching 8 bases. Per the germline V gene, CDR1 is WNHNN and CDR2 is SYGVQD (reference sequence). J was trimmed by 4 bases and V by 10 bases; bases with no gene match: 6. The CDR3 loop spans 13 amino acids.

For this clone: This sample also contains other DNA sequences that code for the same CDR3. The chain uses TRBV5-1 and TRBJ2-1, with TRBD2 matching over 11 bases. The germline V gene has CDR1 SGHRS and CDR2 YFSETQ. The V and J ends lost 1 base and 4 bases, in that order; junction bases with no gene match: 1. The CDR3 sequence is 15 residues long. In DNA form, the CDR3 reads TGCGCCAGCAGCTTGATAGCGGGGGGGTACAATGAGCAGTTCTTC. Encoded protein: CASSLIAGGYNEQFF.

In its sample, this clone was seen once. DNA for the CDR3: TGTGCCACCTCCCCCGGGATCCACGAGCAGTACTTC. Translating it yields CATSPGIHEQYF. This chain joins TRBV19 and TRBJ2-7, with D possibly matching TRBD2 (5 bases). CDR1 is LNHDA, CDR2 SQIVND, per germline (reference sequence). The V end was cut by 10 bases, the J end by 5 bases, with 15 bases between. The CDR3 runs 12 residues.

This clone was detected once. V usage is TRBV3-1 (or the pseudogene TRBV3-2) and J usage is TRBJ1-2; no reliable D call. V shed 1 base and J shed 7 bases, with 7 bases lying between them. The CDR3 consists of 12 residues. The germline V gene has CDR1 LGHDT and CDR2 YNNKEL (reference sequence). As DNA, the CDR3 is TGTGCCAGCAGCCAAGTAACCACTGGCTACACCTTC. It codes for CASSQVTTGYTF.

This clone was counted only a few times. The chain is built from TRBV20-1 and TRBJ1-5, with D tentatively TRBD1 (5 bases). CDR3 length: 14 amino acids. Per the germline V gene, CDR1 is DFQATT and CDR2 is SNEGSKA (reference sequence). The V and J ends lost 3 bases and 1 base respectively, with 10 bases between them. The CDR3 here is CSASKGRSNQPQHF. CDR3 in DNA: TGCAGTGCTAGTAAGGGGCGCAGCAATCAGCCCCAGCATTTT.

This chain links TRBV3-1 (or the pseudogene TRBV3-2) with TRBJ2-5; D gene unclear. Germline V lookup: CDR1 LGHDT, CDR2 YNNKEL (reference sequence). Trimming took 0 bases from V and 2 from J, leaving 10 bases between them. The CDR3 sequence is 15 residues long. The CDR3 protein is CASSQESRQQETQYF. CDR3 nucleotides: TGTGCCAGCAGCCAAGAATCGCGCCAGCAAGAGACCCAGTACTTC.

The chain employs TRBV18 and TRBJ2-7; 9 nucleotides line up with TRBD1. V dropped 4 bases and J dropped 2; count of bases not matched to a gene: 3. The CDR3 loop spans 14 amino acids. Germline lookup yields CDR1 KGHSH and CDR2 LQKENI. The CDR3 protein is CASSRQGGAYEQYF. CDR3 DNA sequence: TGTGCCAGCTCACGACAGGGGGGAGCCTACGAGCAGTACTTC.

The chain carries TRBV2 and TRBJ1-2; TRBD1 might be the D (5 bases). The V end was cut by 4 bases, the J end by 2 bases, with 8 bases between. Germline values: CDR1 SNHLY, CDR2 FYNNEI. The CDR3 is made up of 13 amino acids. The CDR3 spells CASSANRNYGYTF. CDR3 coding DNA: TGTGCCAGCAGTGCCAACAGGAACTATGGCTACACCTTC.

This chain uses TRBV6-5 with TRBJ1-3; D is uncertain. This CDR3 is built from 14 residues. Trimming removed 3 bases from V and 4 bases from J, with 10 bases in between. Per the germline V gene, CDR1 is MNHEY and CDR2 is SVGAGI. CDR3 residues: CASSYRVYGNTIYF. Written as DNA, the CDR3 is TGTGCCAGCAGTTATCGGGTTTACGGAAACACCATATATTTT.

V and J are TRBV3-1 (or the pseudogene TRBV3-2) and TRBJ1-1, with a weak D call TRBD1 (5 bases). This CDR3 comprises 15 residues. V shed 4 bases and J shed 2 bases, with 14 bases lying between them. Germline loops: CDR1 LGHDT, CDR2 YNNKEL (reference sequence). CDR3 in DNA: TGTGCCAGCAGCCGCGGGGCCATGAGTAACACTGAAGCTTTCTTT. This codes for CASSRGAMSNTEAFF.

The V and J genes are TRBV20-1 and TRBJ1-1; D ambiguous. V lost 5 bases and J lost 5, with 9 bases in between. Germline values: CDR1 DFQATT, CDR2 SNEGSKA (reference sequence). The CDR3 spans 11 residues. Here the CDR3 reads CSAERETEAFF. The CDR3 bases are TGCAGTGCTGAAAGGGAAACTGAAGCTTTCTTT.

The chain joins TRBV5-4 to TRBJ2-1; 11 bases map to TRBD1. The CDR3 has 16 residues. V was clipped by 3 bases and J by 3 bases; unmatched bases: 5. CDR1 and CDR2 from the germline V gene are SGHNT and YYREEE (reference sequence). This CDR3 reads CASSSTGTGGYNEQFF. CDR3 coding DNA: TGTGCCAGCAGCTCAACCGGGACAGGGGGCTACAATGAGCAGTTCTTC.

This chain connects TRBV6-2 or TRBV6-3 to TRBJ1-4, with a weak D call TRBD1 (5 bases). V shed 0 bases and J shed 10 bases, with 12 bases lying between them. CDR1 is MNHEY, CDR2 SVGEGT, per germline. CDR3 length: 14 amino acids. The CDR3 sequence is CASSYSPGSGKLFF. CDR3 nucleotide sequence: TGTGCCAGCAGTTACTCGCCAGGGAGTGGAAAACTGTTTTTT.

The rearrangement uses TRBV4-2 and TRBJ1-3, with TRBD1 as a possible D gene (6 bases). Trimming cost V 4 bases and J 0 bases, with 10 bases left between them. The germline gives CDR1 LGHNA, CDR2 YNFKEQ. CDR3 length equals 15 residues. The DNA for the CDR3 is TGTGCCAGCAGCCCGGGGGCCAACTCTGGAAACACCATATATTTT. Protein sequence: CASSPGANSGNTIYF.

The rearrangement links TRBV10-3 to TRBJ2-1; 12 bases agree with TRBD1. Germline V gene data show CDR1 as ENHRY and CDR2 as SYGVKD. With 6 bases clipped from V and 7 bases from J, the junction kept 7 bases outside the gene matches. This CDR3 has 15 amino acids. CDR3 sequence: CAISDRDRGRNEQFF. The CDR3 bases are TGTGCCATCAGCGACCGGGACAGGGGGCGGAATGAGCAGTTCTTC.

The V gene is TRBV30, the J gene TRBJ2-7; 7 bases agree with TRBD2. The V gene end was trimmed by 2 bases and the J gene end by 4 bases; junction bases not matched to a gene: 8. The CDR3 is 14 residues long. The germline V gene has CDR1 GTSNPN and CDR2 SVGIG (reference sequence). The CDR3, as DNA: TGTGCCTGGAGTCCCGGACTAGGATCTTACGAGCAGTACTTC. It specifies CAWSPGLGSYEQYF.

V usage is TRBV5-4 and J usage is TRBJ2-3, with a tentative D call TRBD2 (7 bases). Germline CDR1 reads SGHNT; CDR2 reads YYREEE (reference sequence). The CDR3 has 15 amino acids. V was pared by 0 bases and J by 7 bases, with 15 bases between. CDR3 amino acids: CASSLGGGARNTQYF. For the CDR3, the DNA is TGTGCCAGCAGCTTGGGTGGGGGGGCCCGGAATACGCAGTATTTT. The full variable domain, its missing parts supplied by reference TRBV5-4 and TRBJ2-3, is ETGVTQSPTHLIKTRGQQVTLRCSSQSGHNTVSWYQQALGQGPQFIFQYYREEENGRGNFPPRFSGLQFPNYSSELNVNALELDDSALYLCASSLGGGARNTQYFGPGTRLTVL.

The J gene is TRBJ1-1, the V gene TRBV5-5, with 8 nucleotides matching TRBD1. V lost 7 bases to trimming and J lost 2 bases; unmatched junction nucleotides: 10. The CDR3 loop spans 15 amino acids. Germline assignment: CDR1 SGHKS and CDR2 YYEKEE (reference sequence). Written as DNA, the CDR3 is TGTGCCAGCGCCCTACAGGGGGGATTAAACACTGAAGCTTTCTTT. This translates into CASALQGGLNTEAFF.